The 17 T cell receptor beta chains below were found in one sample sequenced in a study of shared clonotypes between healthy human individuals. TCRdb's copy holds only in-frame clones and misses some; the assay was immunoSEQ multiplex PCR. The sample lists a few hundred thousand clones, approximately 65% occurring once. The sequencing sample was made of memory CD4+ T cells sorted from blood. Subset described: CD45RA-negative fraction. These receptors originate from a man aged 25 to 40 in good health.

This clone appeared a few times. The rearrangement uses TRBV6-6 and TRBJ2-6; D unclear. The CDR3 contains 15 residues. Germline-derived CDR1 and CDR2 are MNHNY and SVGAGI (reference sequence). Between the trimmed V and J ends, which lost 6 bases and 0 bases, there was a span of 9 bases. The CDR3 sequence: CASSTADSGANVLTF. Written as DNA, the CDR3 is TGTGCCAGCAGCACCGCTGACTCTGGGGCCAACGTCCTGACTTTC.

This clone was recorded many times. The genes are TRBV20-1 and TRBJ2-2, with D unresolved. The CDR3 consists of 10 residues. Trimming removed 6 bases at V and 8 bases at J, with 7 bases between. CDR1 and CDR2 from the germline V gene are DFQATT and SNEGSKA (reference sequence). In nucleotides, the CDR3 is TGCAGTGCGTGGGGTGGGGAGCTGTTTTTT. Translating gives CSAWGGELFF.

In its sample, this clone was seen once. The rearrangement links TRBV18 to TRBJ1-3; D gene ambiguous. The CDR3 sequence is 15 residues long. V was trimmed by 3 bases and J by 0 bases, leaving 9 bases between them. CDR1 is KGHSH and CDR2 is LQKENI in the germline V gene. The CDR3 DNA sequence: TGTGCCAGCTCACCGGTGACCGGCTCTGGAAACACCATATATTTT. This encodes CASSPVTGSGNTIYF.

A remark on this clone: Since a much larger clone is just one base distant, this may be a read error. Different DNA sequences within this sample yield the same CDR3. The chain couples TRBV28 to TRBJ2-7, with 7 bases matching TRBD1. V gave up 8 bases and J gave up 3 bases; unmatched junction bases: 7. This CDR3 contains 13 residues. The V gene's germline CDR1 is MDHEN and CDR2 SYDVKM. CDR3 loop: CASGPGQSYEQYF. In DNA form, the CDR3 reads TGTGCCAGCGGACCGGGACAGAGCTACGAGCAGTACTTC.

The genes are TRBV11-3 and TRBJ2-1; tentatively, D is TRBD2 (5 bases). This CDR3 is 14 amino acids long. Germline CDR1 SGHNT, CDR2 YENEEA. Trimming shortened V by 6 bases and J by 7 bases, and 16 bases separated the two germline ends. The CDR3 coding sequence is TGTGCCAGCAGTCCCGGGAAGGATTGGAATGAGCAGTTCTTC. Its translation: CASSPGKDWNEQFF.

The J gene is TRBJ2-7, the V gene TRBV7-9; the D gene could be TRBD1 or TRBD2 (5 bases each). The CDR3 is 18 residues long. Trimming shortened V by 6 bases and J by 3 bases, and 27 bases separated the two germline ends. CDR1 SEHNR and CDR2 FQNEAQ come from the germline V gene (reference sequence). The CDR3 sequence: CASRPPRGPPRVGYEQYF. CDR3 bases: TGTGCCAGCAGGCCCCCCCGGGGACCCCCGAGAGTAGGCTACGAGCAGTACTTC.

The V gene is TRBV6-5, the J gene TRBJ1-2; tentative D call: TRBD1 (6 bases). Per germline, CDR1 MNHEY and CDR2 SVGAGI. The CDR3 extends over 13 amino acids. The V end was cut by 6 bases, the J end by 8 bases, with 16 bases between. CDR3 protein: CASRPDRPGGYTF. The CDR3 DNA reads as TGTGCCAGCAGACCCGACAGGCCAGGGGGCTACACCTTC.

This clone appeared once. The rearrangement links TRBV30 to TRBJ2-3; TRBD2 agrees at 11 bases. V lost 5 bases to trimming and J lost 1 base; unmatched junction nucleotides: 8. The V gene's germline CDR1 is GTSNPN and CDR2 SVGIG (reference sequence). This CDR3 region has 16 residues. CDR3 loop: CAWAGTSGGGTDTQYF. As DNA, the CDR3 is TGTGCCTGGGCCGGGACTAGCGGAGGGGGCACAGATACGCAGTATTTT. The full variable domain, in which reference TRBV30 and TRBJ2-3 provide the parts outside the CDR3, is SQTIHQWPATLVQPVGSPLSLECTVEGTSNPNLYWYRQAAGRGLQLLFYSVGIGQISSEVPQNLSASRPQDRQFILSSKKLLLSDSGFYLCAWAGTSGGGTDTQYFGPGTRLTVL.

The chain uses TRBV28 and TRBJ1-5, with TRBD1 matching over 7 bases. The V segment lost 6 bases and the J segment 4 bases; nucleotides outside the gene matches: 6. This CDR3 region has 14 residues. CDR1 is MDHEN, CDR2 SYDVKM, per germline. This chain's CDR3 is CASRTGIGNQPQHF. The CDR3 coding sequence is TGTGCCAGCAGGACAGGGATAGGAAATCAGCCCCAGCATTTT.

The CDR3 DNA reads as TGCGCCAGCCAGGGGGCTAGCGGGAGAGACCAAGAGACCCAGTACTTC. Translating it yields CASQGASGRDQETQYF. J is TRBJ2-5 and V is TRBV10-2, with 10 bases aligning to TRBD2. CDR1 is WSHSY and CDR2 is SAAADI in the germline V gene. V shed 8 bases and J 0 bases; nucleotides not matched to a gene: 9. CDR3 length: 16 amino acids.

This chain joins TRBV19 and TRBJ2-1; weak D call: TRBD2 (5 bases). The CDR3 has 16 amino acids. CDR1 is LNHDA, CDR2 SQIVND, per germline (reference sequence). Trimming took off 4 bases at V and 6 bases at J, with 19 bases between the two ends. The CDR3 DNA reads TGTGCCAGTAGTAACTACCCGGGTTCAGGAGGCAATGAGCAGTTCTTC. Translating gives CASSNYPGSGGNEQFF.

In this sample, this clone turned up a few times. The chain's CDR3 is CATSREATGTGRGTQYF. CDR3 DNA sequence: TGTGCCACCAGCAGAGAGGCTACCGGGACAGGGAGGGGGACCCAGTACTTC. The gene calls are TRBV15 and TRBJ2-5; 9 bases match TRBD1. The CDR3 sequence is 17 residues long. Germline trimming cut 0 bases from V and 7 bases from J; bases unmatched to any gene: 12. Germline loops: CDR1 LNHNV, CDR2 YYDKDF (reference sequence).

The chain joins TRBV30 to TRBJ1-5, with a weak D call TRBD1 (6 bases). CDR3 length: 16 amino acids. Germline CDR1 reads GTSNPN; CDR2 reads SVGIG (reference sequence). V gave up 2 bases and J gave up 4 bases, with 18 bases separating them. CDR3 sequence (DNA): TGTGCCTGGAGTTTAGGAGGGACAAGACTTAATCAGCCCCAGCATTTT. Translation: CAWSLGGTRLNQPQHF. Full variable domain (outside the CDR3, taken from reference TRBV30 and TRBJ1-5): SQTIHQWPATLVQPVGSPLSLECTVEGTSNPNLYWYRQAAGRGLQLLFYSVGIGQISSEVPQNLSASRPQDRQFILSSKKLLLSDSGFYLCAWSLGGTRLNQPQHFGDGTRLSIL.

The V and J genes are TRBV5-1 and TRBJ1-1, with D tentatively TRBD1 (5 bases). Germline-derived CDR1 and CDR2 are SGHRS and YFSETQ. This CDR3 has 15 amino acids. Trimming left V 4 bases short and J 3 bases short, with 16 bases between. This CDR3 reads CASSPEGWTDTEAFF. CDR3 DNA: TGCGCCAGCAGCCCGGAGGGGTGGACGGACACTGAAGCTTTCTTT. Full variable domain (remainder filled in from reference TRBV5-1 and TRBJ1-1): KAGVTQTPRYLIKTRGQQVTLSCSPISGHRSVSWYQQTPGQGLQFLFEYFSETQRNKGNFPGRFSGRQFSNSRSEMNVSTLELGDSALYLCASSPEGWTDTEAFFGQGTRLTVV.

The rearrangement links TRBV10-3 to TRBJ2-3; 9 nucleotides align to TRBD1. J lost 6 bases, V lost 6 bases, and 7 bases had no gene match. Germline values: CDR1 ENHRY, CDR2 SYGVKD. The CDR3 has 14 amino acids. Here the CDR3 DNA reads TGTGCCATCAGACTTGGGACAGGGCCCGATACGCAGTATTTT. It encodes CAIRLGTGPDTQYF.

The chain employs TRBV28 and TRBJ1-5; unclear D gene. Germline values: CDR1 MDHEN, CDR2 SYDVKM. CDR3 length equals 14 residues. V lost 3 bases and J lost 2, with 8 bases in between. CDR3 residues: CASSLIRGNQPQHF. The CDR3 coding sequence is TGTGCCAGCAGTTTGATCCGGGGCAATCAGCCCCAGCATTTT.

The V and J genes are TRBV7-7 and TRBJ2-1; the match to TRBD2 covers 8 bases. The CDR3 spans 14 residues. Germline loops: CDR1 SSHAT, CDR2 FNYEAQ (reference sequence). V was pared by 6 bases and J by 5 bases, with 6 bases of the junction left unmatched. The CDR3 loop reads CASSHDSGNNEQFF. The CDR3, as DNA: TGTGCCAGCAGTCATGATAGCGGGAACAATGAGCAGTTCTTC.